Following are 30 T cell receptor beta chains from one sample sequenced in a study of blood T cell repertoires in COVID-19. Produced via immunoSEQ multiplex PCR; TCRdb's table is partial and in-frame only. The repertoire holds 200,000 to 300,000 clones, with around 84% as singletons. Input material: peripheral blood. All receptors come from a man aged 55 to 69 with acute or convalescent COVID-19.

On this clone: A junction end diverges from the germline sequence, so it may reflect a read error. The rearrangement uses TRBV14 and TRBJ2-2, with TRBD2 identical over 11 bases. The germline V gene has CDR1 SGHDN and CDR2 FVKESK. CDR3 length equals 15 residues. This chain's CDR3 is CASRPTSGNAGELFF. The CDR3 DNA sequence: TGTGCCAGCAGGCCGACTAGCGGGAACGCCGGGGAGCTGTTTTTT.

V is TRBV6-2 or TRBV6-3 and J is TRBJ2-2, with 8 positions matching TRBD1. CDR1 and CDR2 from the germline V gene are MNHEY and SVGEGT. After removal of 6 bases from V and 3 bases from J, the junction contained 12 bases not matched to a gene. The CDR3 sequence is 17 residues long. The DNA for the CDR3 is TGTGCCAGCAGCCGGGACAGGACAACCCTACACACCGGGGAGCTGTTTTTT. This sequence encodes CASSRDRTTLHTGELFF.

The chain uses TRBV3-1 (or the pseudogene TRBV3-2) and TRBJ2-7; D might be TRBD2 (5 bases). Trimming cost V 2 bases and J 12 bases, with 20 bases left between them. Germline CDR1 is LGHDT and CDR2 is YNNKEL (reference sequence). The CDR3 covers 14 residues. The CDR3 reads CASSQFAGPGYPYF. In nucleotides, the CDR3 is TGTGCCAGCAGCCAATTTGCAGGTCCGGGGTATCCGTACTTC.

The sample holds a few counts of this clone. V usage is TRBV13 and J usage is TRBJ2-5, with TRBD2 matching over 8 bases. Germline CDR1 is PRHDT and CDR2 is FYEKMQ (reference sequence). This CDR3 spans 14 amino acids. V was pared by 7 bases and J by 5 bases, with 9 bases of the junction left unmatched. The CDR3 nucleotides read TGTGCCAGCATTAGGCGGGAGGCTGGGGAGACCCAGTACTTC. Amino acid sequence: CASIRREAGETQYF.

The chain employs TRBV2 and TRBJ2-5, with 9 nucleotides matching TRBD2. CDR1 SNHLY and CDR2 FYNNEI come from the germline V gene. The CDR3 spans 17 residues. After removal of 6 bases from V and 1 base from J, the junction contained 12 bases not matched to a gene. The CDR3 region has the DNA TGTGCCAGCAGGTCTCTAGCGGGGTTATTGATCCAAGAGACCCAGTACTTC. Translated: CASRSLAGLLIQETQYF.

The chain links TRBV7-3 to TRBJ2-1; 8 nucleotides align to TRBD1. Germline CDR1 and CDR2: SGHTA and FQGTGA. The CDR3 totals 16 residues. J gave up 8 bases and V 2 bases, and 11 bases lay outside the gene matches. DNA of the CDR3: TGTGCCAGCAGCTTAGGATCCTCAGGGGGCGGGTATGAGCAGTTCTTC. Translated: CASSLGSSGGGYEQFF.

The chain links TRBV4-1 to TRBJ2-3; 8 bases align to TRBD1. The CDR3 is 18 amino acids. V lost 1 base, J lost 3 bases, and 12 bases stayed unmatched. Germline CDR1 reads MGHRA; CDR2 reads YSYEKL. The chain's CDR3 is CASSQAAAGGFETDTQYF. The CDR3, as DNA: TGCGCCAGCAGCCAAGCGGCGGCAGGGGGCTTTGAGACAGATACGCAGTATTTT.

The chain carries TRBV10-2 and TRBJ1-3; the match to TRBD1 covers 8 bases. Per germline, CDR1 WSHSY and CDR2 SAAADI. The CDR3 has 15 residues. Unmatched junction bases numbered 8, after V lost 3 bases and J lost 7 bases. The CDR3 protein is CASSEPGGKSNTIYF. CDR3 DNA: TGCGCCAGCAGTGAACCAGGGGGCAAGTCGAACACCATATATTTT.

This chain uses TRBV4-1 with TRBJ2-7; D is undetermined. Trimming removed 0 bases from V and 2 bases from J, with 11 bases in between. The CDR3 has 15 amino acids. Germline V gives CDR1 MGHRA, CDR2 YSYEKL. The CDR3 region has the DNA TGCGCCAGCAGCCAAGATCCGGCCGCGGCCTACGAGCAGTACTTC. This gives the protein CASSQDPAAAYEQYF.

This clone was seen more than once but under ten times. This chain connects TRBV7-9 to TRBJ2-2; 9 bases fit TRBD1. The CDR3 has 14 amino acids. The V segment lost 5 bases and the J segment 6 bases; nucleotides outside the gene matches: 4. Per germline, CDR1 SEHNR and CDR2 FQNEAQ (reference sequence). CDR3 residues: CASSTGQGSGELFF. CDR3 coding DNA: TGTGCCAGCAGCACGGGACAGGGTTCCGGGGAGCTGTTTTTT.

The chain employs TRBV2 and TRBJ2-2; TRBD2 might be the D (7 bases). The CDR3 contains 21 residues. Germline CDR1 SNHLY, CDR2 FYNNEI. V lost 1 base to trimming and J lost 4 bases, with 28 bases between them. The CDR3 loop is CASSEEGVIIRLAGSTGELFF. CDR3 nucleotide sequence: TGTGCCAGCAGTGAAGAGGGGGTGATAATTCGACTAGCTGGGAGCACCGGGGAGCTGTTTTTT.

J is TRBJ2-6 and V is TRBV7-9; D unclear. The germline gives CDR1 SEHNR, CDR2 FQNEAQ (reference sequence). V dropped 2 bases and J dropped 2 bases, with 4 bases sitting between them. This CDR3 is 14 amino acids long. As DNA, the CDR3 is TGTGCCAGCAGCTTATACACTGGGGCCAACGTCCTGACTTTC. Amino acids: CASSLYTGANVLTF.

The rearrangement uses TRBV6-5 and TRBJ1-6, with TRBD1 identical over 7 bases. This CDR3 spans 15 amino acids. Trimming cost V 6 bases and J 10 bases; bases outside gene matches: 12. Germline assignment: CDR1 MNHEY and CDR2 SVGAGI. The CDR3: CASRGGQDRGSPLHF. In DNA, the CDR3 is TGTGCCAGCAGGGGAGGACAGGACCGGGGCTCACCCCTCCACTTT.

The chain combines TRBV19 with TRBJ1-1; D may be TRBD1 (5 bases). The germline V and J ends were trimmed by 7 bases and 11 bases, with 17 bases remaining between them. The germline V gene has CDR1 LNHDA and CDR2 SQIVND (reference sequence). This CDR3 spans 12 amino acids. CDR3 sequence: CASMARGGEAFF. CDR3 DNA: TGTGCCAGTATGGCAAGGGGAGGGGAGGCTTTCTTT.

This clone was observed once. V usage is TRBV6-2 or TRBV6-3 and J usage is TRBJ2-1, with D perhaps matching TRBD2 (6 bases). Germline V gene sequence: CDR1 MNHEY, CDR2 SVGEGT. This CDR3 is built from 16 residues. Trimming took 5 bases from V and 7 from J, leaving 21 bases between them. The CDR3, as DNA: TGTGCCAGCAGTACAACTCCGCCGGAGGGCGAAAATGAGCAGTTCTTC. Its translation is CASSTTPPEGENEQFF.

The chain combines TRBV19 with TRBJ2-5, with a tentative D call TRBD1 (5 bases). This CDR3 comprises 13 residues. Trimming took 4 bases from V and 2 from J, leaving 8 bases between them. CDR1 and CDR2 (germline): LNHDA, SQIVND (reference sequence). In DNA form, the CDR3 reads TGTGCCAGTAGTAGGGCAGGGCAAGAGACCCAGTACTTC. It codes for CASSRAGQETQYF.

This chain uses TRBV10-3 with TRBJ2-7; 7 bases are shared with TRBD1. The CDR3 has 13 amino acids. CDR1 ENHRY and CDR2 SYGVKD come from the germline V gene. V gave up 3 bases and J gave up 4 bases; unmatched junction bases: 3. CDR3 sequence: CAISEQGKYEQYF. CDR3 DNA sequence: TGTGCCATCAGTGAACAGGGGAAATACGAGCAGTACTTC.

The rearrangement uses TRBV5-5 and TRBJ2-1; a possible D gene is TRBD2 (6 bases). The CDR3 is made up of 11 amino acids. Germline CDR1 and CDR2: SGHKS and YYEKEE (reference sequence). V lost 4 bases and J lost 8, with 7 bases in between. CDR3 nucleotide sequence: TGTGCCAGCAGCCCGGGGGATGAGCAGTTCTTC. Protein: CASSPGDEQFF.

The chain is built from TRBV15 and TRBJ2-5; D is unclear. The V and J ends lost 0 bases and 5 bases respectively, with 10 bases between them. Per germline, CDR1 LNHNV and CDR2 YYDKDF (reference sequence). The CDR3 is made up of 14 amino acids. CDR3 nucleotides: TGTGCCACCAGCAGAGAGCGCCTCTGGGAGACCCAGTACTTC. This codes for CATSRERLWETQYF. Looking up the rest from reference TRBV15 and TRBJ2-5 gives the full variable domain: DAMVIQNPRYQVTQFGKPVTLSCSQTLNHNVMYWYQQKSSQAPKLLFHYYDKDFNNEADTPDNFQSRRPNTSFCFLDIRSPGLGDTAMYLCATSRERLWETQYFGPGTRLLVL.

The gene calls are TRBV6-5 and TRBJ1-2, with 9 bases fitting TRBD1. Losses at the gene ends were 5 bases for V and 8 bases for J; bases not matched to a gene: 12. Germline values: CDR1 MNHEY, CDR2 SVGAGI. The CDR3 sequence is 15 residues long. The CDR3: CASSRASDRGGGYTF. In nucleotides, the CDR3 is TGTGCCAGCAGTCGAGCCTCGGACAGGGGAGGGGGCTACACCTTC.

The chain joins TRBV11-2 to TRBJ2-3; D is ambiguous. V lost 5 bases, J lost 3 bases, and 9 bases lay in between. Germline CDR1 reads SGHAT; CDR2 reads FQNNGV. The CDR3 sequence is 13 residues long. The CDR3 loop is CASSPLRTDTQYF. CDR3 DNA sequence: TGTGCCAGCAGCCCTTTGCGGACAGATACGCAGTATTTT.

The gene calls are TRBV7-2 and TRBJ2-7; D gene ambiguous. Germline CDR1 and CDR2: SGHTA and FQGNSA. The length of the CDR3 is 13 residues. V gave up 0 bases and J gave up 3 bases, with 6 bases separating them. The CDR3: CASSLATGYEQYF. CDR3 in DNA: TGTGCCAGCAGCTTAGCGACGGGCTACGAGCAGTACTTC.

In its sample, this clone was seen a few times. The chain couples TRBV24-1 to TRBJ2-5; 14 positions agree with TRBD2. V lost 10 bases to trimming and J lost 5 bases; unmatched junction nucleotides: 5. Germline V CDR1 and CDR2: KGHDR, SFDVKD. The CDR3 sequence is 14 residues long. The CDR3: CATQTSGGDETQYF. In nucleotides, the CDR3 is TGTGCCACTCAGACTAGCGGGGGGGACGAGACCCAGTACTTC.

The chain has TRBV7-9 and TRBJ2-1, with 12 bases lining up with TRBD2. This CDR3 spans 19 amino acids. V trimming: 2 bases; J trimming: 0 bases; junction bases outside the gene matches: 8. Germline V gene sequence: CDR1 SEHNR, CDR2 FQNEAQ (reference sequence). The CDR3 region is CASSLSGTSGLSSYNEQFF. The CDR3 nucleotides are TGTGCCAGCAGCTTATCCGGGACTAGCGGGTTGAGCTCCTACAATGAGCAGTTCTTC.

V usage is TRBV16 and J usage is TRBJ1-5, with a possible D match to TRBD1 (6 bases). The ends were cut back, 2 bases at V and 7 bases at J, with 12 bases in the middle. There are 14 residues in the CDR3. Germline-derived CDR1 and CDR2 are KGHSY and FQNENV. The CDR3 sequence is CASSQAGVGQPQHF. The CDR3 bases are TGTGCCAGCAGCCAAGCAGGGGTCGGGCAGCCCCAGCATTTT.

The gene calls are TRBV4-1 and TRBJ2-2, with 7 bases identical to TRBD1. After removal of 3 bases from V and 1 base from J, the junction contained 2 bases not matched to a gene. This CDR3 contains 15 residues. Germline CDR1 and CDR2: MGHRA and YSYEKL. CDR3 sequence: CASSQGDRNTGELFF. Here the CDR3 DNA reads TGCGCCAGCAGCCAGGGGGACAGGAACACCGGGGAGCTGTTTTTT.

This sequence joins TRBV6-6 and TRBJ2-1; perhaps TRBD1 as D (5 bases). The CDR3 runs to 13 residues. Trimming shortened V by 2 bases and J by 9 bases, and 11 bases separated the two germline ends. CDR1 is MNHNY and CDR2 is SVGAGI in the germline V gene (reference sequence). CDR3 DNA sequence: TGTGCCAGCAGTTACCCCAGGGTTATTGAGCAGTTCTTC. As protein: CASSYPRVIEQFF.

The rearrangement uses TRBV6-2 or TRBV6-3 and TRBJ1-4; no clear D. Germline values: CDR1 MNHEY, CDR2 SVGEGT. The CDR3 runs 14 residues. Trimming took 2 bases from V and 12 from J, leaving 16 bases between them. The CDR3 region is CASSYDGSPMELFF. DNA for the CDR3: TGTGCCAGCAGTTACGATGGGAGCCCGATGGAACTGTTTTTT.

This sequence joins TRBV21-1 and TRBJ1-5; TRBD1 is the table's D call and was not checked against the DNA. TRBV21-1 counts as a pseudogene. CDR3 length equals 17 residues. As DNA, the CDR3 is TGTGCCAGCAGCGCTCATATCTTAGGGGGTGGCAATCAGCCCCAGCATTTT. This sequence encodes CASSAHILGGGNQPQHF.

The CDR3 DNA reads as TGTGCCAGCAGCTTATCAGCGGGGGGTTCCTACGAGCAGTACTTC. It encodes CASSLSAGGSYEQYF. The chain uses TRBV7-8 and TRBJ2-7; TRBD2 matches at 9 bases. With 2 bases clipped from V and 1 base from J, the junction kept 3 bases outside the gene matches. The germline V gene has CDR1 SGHVS and CDR2 FQNEAQ. This CDR3 has 15 amino acids.